These 30 T cell receptor beta chains were all obtained from the same sample, sequenced in a study of cytomegalovirus exposure and HLA in healthy donors. The PCR had 60 Vbeta and 13 Jbeta primers. TCRdb's table, derived via immunoSEQ multiplex PCR, lists solely in-frame clones and lacks some. Among 95,000 to 150,000 clones listed, 80% were seen once. Sample: PBMCs. These receptor sequences come from a man younger than 45 in good health and CMV-seropositive.

The V and J genes are TRBV28 and TRBJ2-7; 7 bases agree with TRBD1. After removal of 8 bases from V and 3 bases from J, the junction contained 7 bases not matched to a gene. Germline V gene lookup returns CDR1 MDHEN and CDR2 SYDVKM. The CDR3 runs to 13 residues. The CDR3 sequence: CASGGQPIYEQYF. CDR3 sequence (DNA): TGTGCCAGCGGGGGACAGCCAATCTACGAGCAGTACTTC.

The chain carries TRBV19 and TRBJ1-1, with 10 bases lining up with TRBD1. V dropped 5 bases and J dropped 6; count of bases not matched to a gene: 12. The CDR3 runs 16 residues. CDR1 is LNHDA and CDR2 is SQIVND in the germline V gene (reference sequence). CDR3 nucleotides: TGTGCCAGTAGTGACCCCGGGACAGGGGTTAATTCTGAAGCTTTCTTT. It encodes CASSDPGTGVNSEAFF.

The genes are TRBV6-1 and TRBJ2-2; 8 positions match TRBD1. Trimming removed 8 bases from V and 7 bases from J; junction bases left unmatched: 12. This CDR3 contains 15 residues. Germline values: CDR1 MNHNS, CDR2 SASEGT. The chain's CDR3 is CASFDRGSPYGELFF. CDR3 in DNA: TGTGCCAGCTTCGACAGGGGTTCACCGTACGGGGAGCTGTTTTTT.

This chain joins TRBV5-5 and TRBJ2-5; D gene unclear. CDR1 SGHKS and CDR2 YYEKEE come from the germline V gene (reference sequence). This CDR3 has 13 amino acids. V lost 5 bases and J lost 5, with 13 bases in between. The DNA for the CDR3 is TGTGCCAGCAGTTCCGCGAACCCTGAGACCCAGTACTTC. Translation: CASSSANPETQYF.

The chain employs TRBV6-5 and TRBJ2-2; D might be TRBD2 (6 bases). Trimming took 6 bases from V and 4 from J, leaving 12 bases between them. This CDR3 is 14 amino acids long. Germline lookup yields CDR1 MNHEY and CDR2 SVGAGI. CDR3 coding DNA: TGTGCCAGCAGGCGGGGCGTCGGCACCGGGGAGCTGTTTTTT. Protein: CASRRGVGTGELFF.

The chain has TRBV30 and TRBJ1-5; 10 nucleotides align to TRBD1. The CDR3 length is 15 residues. The ends lost 3 bases at V and 2 bases at J; junction bases unmatched: 4. Germline CDR1 reads GTSNPN; CDR2 reads SVGIG (reference sequence). Here the CDR3 DNA reads TGTGCCTGGAGAGCCGGGACAGGGGGCAATCAGCCCCAGCATTTT. Amino acids: CAWRAGTGGNQPQHF.

The chain carries TRBV4-1 and TRBJ1-1; perhaps TRBD1 as D (5 bases). The germline V and J ends were trimmed by 4 bases and 6 bases, with 12 bases remaining between them. The germline V gene has CDR1 MGHRA and CDR2 YSYEKL. This CDR3 is built from 13 residues. CDR3 sequence (DNA): TGCGCCAGCAGCCCAGAGGGGCGTCCTGAAGCTTTCTTT. The encoded protein is CASSPEGRPEAFF.

The chain employs TRBV25-1 and TRBJ1-6; 8 nucleotides align to TRBD1. Germline values: CDR1 MGHDK, CDR2 SYGVNS. Germline trimming cut 5 bases from V and 7 bases from J; bases unmatched to any gene: 4. There are 14 residues in the CDR3. As DNA, the CDR3 is TGTGCCAGCAGTACCACAGGGGGGAATTCACCCCTCCACTTT. Translation: CASSTTGGNSPLHF.

The chain employs TRBV7-4 and TRBJ1-6; D perhaps matches TRBD1 (6 bases). CDR1 and CDR2 from the germline V gene are SGHVT and SQSDAQ. The ends were cut back, 4 bases at V and 7 bases at J, with 26 bases in the middle. The CDR3 has 19 residues. The CDR3 DNA reads TGTGCCAGCAGCTCACAGGATTCACCCCAGGGGCGAGTGAATTCACCCCTCCACTTT. Protein product: CASSSQDSPQGRVNSPLHF.

This clone was seen just once. This chain links TRBV18 with TRBJ2-1; D call uncertain. Between the trimmed V and J ends, which lost 3 bases and 3 bases, there was a span of 15 bases. Germline values: CDR1 KGHSH, CDR2 LQKENI. The CDR3 runs to 16 residues. As DNA, the CDR3 is TGTGCCAGCTCACCCGTGGGCAGGTCCCTCTACAATGAGCAGTTCTTC. Translating gives CASSPVGRSLYNEQFF.

The CDR3 DNA reads TGTGCCAGCAGTTACCGGACACAGGTATACGAGCAGTACTTC. The encoded protein is CASSYRTQVYEQYF. The chain links TRBV6-5 to TRBJ2-7; a possible D gene is TRBD1 (5 bases). Between the trimmed V and J ends, which lost 2 bases and 4 bases, there was a span of 12 bases. CDR1 MNHEY and CDR2 SVGAGI come from the germline V gene. The CDR3 spans 14 residues.

The J gene is TRBJ1-1, the V gene TRBV4-2, with D possibly being TRBD1 (5 bases). This CDR3 comprises 14 residues. V lost 3 bases and J 1 base, leaving 9 bases between the germline ends. CDR1 and CDR2 (germline): LGHNA, YNFKEQ. The CDR3 DNA is TGTGCCAGCAGCCACCTAGACAGGAACACTGAAGCTTTCTTT. This codes for CASSHLDRNTEAFF.

V usage is TRBV7-3 and J usage is TRBJ1-1, with a tentative D call TRBD1 (5 bases). The CDR3 sequence is 13 residues long. Germline CDR1 SGHTA, CDR2 FQGTGA. V was cut by 6 bases and J by 3 bases, with 11 bases left in between. CDR3 in amino acids: CASSSDSHTEAFF. The CDR3 DNA is TGTGCCAGCAGTTCCGACAGCCACACTGAAGCTTTCTTT.

V is TRBV5-1 and J is TRBJ1-1, with D possibly TRBD1 on 5 matching bases. The CDR3 has 14 residues. V lost 3 bases to trimming and J lost 5 bases, with 14 bases between them. The germline gives CDR1 SGHRS, CDR2 YFSETQ. The CDR3 loop reads CASSSDNQGTEAFF. CDR3 in DNA: TGCGCCAGCAGCTCGGACAACCAAGGGACTGAAGCTTTCTTT.

The gene calls are TRBV4-1 and TRBJ2-7, with D uncertain. V lost 0 bases and J 1 base, leaving 4 bases between the germline ends. CDR1 MGHRA and CDR2 YSYEKL come from the germline V gene. CDR3 size: 13 residues. CDR3 region: CASSQDRSYEQYF. Here the CDR3 DNA reads TGCGCCAGCAGCCAAGATCGGTCCTACGAGCAGTACTTC.

The V and J genes are TRBV6-5 and TRBJ2-7; TRBD1 might be the D (6 bases). The V end was cut by 5 bases, the J end by 4 bases, with 18 bases between. The CDR3 covers 15 residues. Germline V lookup: CDR1 MNHEY, CDR2 SVGAGI. For the CDR3, the DNA is TGTGCCAGCAGTCCCAGGTGGGACACCTTTTACGAGCAGTACTTC. Its protein is CASSPRWDTFYEQYF.

In its sample, this clone was seen once. Here the CDR3 DNA reads TGTGCCAGCAGCCCGGGACTAGCTTCTGATACGCAGTATTTT. This codes for CASSPGLASDTQYF. This sequence joins TRBV11-3 and TRBJ2-3, with TRBD2 matching 9 bases. V gave up 5 bases and J gave up 6 bases; unmatched junction bases: 6. This CDR3 region has 14 residues. Germline V lookup: CDR1 SGHNT, CDR2 YENEEA. The variable domain in full, with the rest retrieved from reference TRBV11-3 and TRBJ2-3, is EAGVVQSPRYKIIEKKQPVAFWCNPISGHNTLYWYLQNLGQGPELLIRYENEEAVDDSQLPKDRFSAERLKGVDSTLKIQPAELGDSAVYLCASSPGLASDTQYFGPGTRLTVL.

This clone was seen only a few times. This chain uses TRBV14 with TRBJ2-1; 11 bases are a match to TRBD2. The CDR3 spans 14 residues. Per the germline V gene, CDR1 is SGHDN and CDR2 is FVKESK. V lost 2 bases, J lost 8 bases, and 2 bases stayed unmatched. DNA for the CDR3: TGTGCCAGCAGCCAATGGGGACTAGCGGATGAGCAGTTCTTC. It translates to CASSQWGLADEQFF.

J is TRBJ2-5 and V is TRBV30; D might be TRBD2 (6 bases). The CDR3 consists of 15 residues. CDR1 is GTSNPN and CDR2 is SVGIG in the germline V gene (reference sequence). V was clipped by 0 bases and J by 5 bases, with 16 bases between them. The CDR3 bases are TGTGCCTGGAGTGTATTACCTCGGGGGATTGAGACCCAGTACTTC. It is translated as CAWSVLPRGIETQYF.

The V and J genes are TRBV4-1 and TRBJ1-4; D remains unclear. The germline V gene encodes CDR1 MGHRA and CDR2 YSYEKL. The V gene lost 3 bases and the J gene lost 0 bases, with 11 bases spanning the gap. The CDR3 length is 16 residues. The CDR3 coding sequence is TGCGCCAGCAGCCATGACACGGCCTCAACTAATGAAAAACTGTTTTTT. This sequence encodes CASSHDTASTNEKLFF.

The chain uses TRBV11-1 and TRBJ1-1; 7 bases fit TRBD1. This CDR3 has 13 residues. Germline CDR1 SGHAT, CDR2 FQDESV (reference sequence). Losses at the gene ends were 3 bases for V and 4 bases for J; bases not matched to a gene: 2. CDR3 in amino acids: CASSFTGVTEAFF. The CDR3 bases are TGTGCCAGCAGCTTTACAGGGGTCACTGAAGCTTTCTTT.

This chain uses TRBV28 with TRBJ1-5, with a possible D match to TRBD1 (5 bases). V lost 3 bases to trimming and J lost 3 bases, with 18 bases between them. The germline V gene has CDR1 MDHEN and CDR2 SYDVKM. The CDR3 covers 17 residues. The CDR3 DNA reads TGTGCCAGCAGTTTGGACATGGCCAATATCGCCAATCAGCCCCAGCATTTT. Protein product: CASSLDMANIANQPQHF.

In this sample, this clone turned up once. The chain combines TRBV5-6 with TRBJ1-2; TRBD1 matches at 10 bases. From germline, CDR1 is SGHDT and CDR2 YYEEEE. After removal of 4 bases from V and 5 bases from J, the junction contained 8 bases not matched to a gene. This CDR3 is 15 amino acids long. CDR3 sequence: CASSGRDRGIYGYTF. CDR3 nucleotides: TGTGCCAGCAGCGGCCGGGACAGGGGAATTTATGGCTACACCTTC.

CDR3 DNA: TGTGCCAGCAGTGAGTTGGGGGCCGGTAAGGGCTACACCTTC. Its protein is CASSELGAGKGYTF. The chain recombines TRBV6-1 with TRBJ1-2; D might be TRBD1 (6 bases). The CDR3 is made up of 14 amino acids. Trimming removed 3 bases from V and 8 bases from J, with 16 bases in between. Germline assignment: CDR1 MNHNS and CDR2 SASEGT.

The chain recombines TRBV2 with TRBJ1-1, with 7 positions matching TRBD1. CDR1 is SNHLY, CDR2 FYNNEI, per germline. J gave up 1 base and V 6 bases, and 17 bases lay outside the gene matches. This CDR3 is 18 amino acids long. CDR3 coding DNA: TGTGCCAGCAGGATGGGACAGATCAGACATGGGTCGAACACTGAAGCTTTCTTT. It specifies CASRMGQIRHGSNTEAFF.

The rearrangement links TRBV6-6 to TRBJ1-2; 8 nucleotides agree with TRBD1. V shed 7 bases, J shed 7 bases, and the junction held 5 bases outside the gene matches. This CDR3 is 12 amino acids long. Germline V gene data show CDR1 as MNHNY and CDR2 as SVGAGI (reference sequence). The CDR3 DNA sequence: TGTGCCAGCACTCAGGACAGGGCTGGCTACACCTTC. The encoded protein is CASTQDRAGYTF.

The J gene is TRBJ2-5, the V gene TRBV6-5; D gene unclear. The V end was cut by 8 bases, the J end by 1 base, with 11 bases between. The CDR3 runs 13 residues. Germline CDR1 MNHEY, CDR2 SVGAGI. The CDR3 DNA reads TGTGCCAGCCAACGCGGCTCCCAAGAGACCCAGTACTTC. Translated: CASQRGSQETQYF.

The rearrangement joins TRBV25-1 to TRBJ1-3; TRBD1 agrees at 9 bases. This CDR3 has 17 residues. V dropped 3 bases and J dropped 4; count of bases not matched to a gene: 10. Germline lookup yields CDR1 MGHDK and CDR2 SYGVNS. The CDR3 reads CASSDVTGGNVGNTIYF. DNA for the CDR3: TGTGCCAGCAGTGACGTGACAGGGGGTAATGTGGGAAACACCATATATTTT.

J is TRBJ2-5 and V is TRBV27, with a possible D match to TRBD2 (5 bases). The V and J ends lost 4 bases and 7 bases respectively, with 25 bases between them. The CDR3 contains 17 residues. Per the germline V gene, CDR1 is MNHEY and CDR2 is SMNVEV (reference sequence). This CDR3 reads CASSWSPGFDIVGTQYF. CDR3 DNA sequence: TGTGCCAGCAGTTGGTCGCCGGGATTTGATATCGTAGGGACCCAGTACTTC.

The chain links TRBV4-1 to TRBJ2-4; tentative D call: TRBD2 (5 bases). CDR3 length equals 17 residues. Trimming left V 1 base short and J 0 bases short, with 13 bases between. Germline V CDR1 and CDR2: MGHRA, YSYEKL. The CDR3 loop reads CASSQGGLFLAKNIQYF. The CDR3 nucleotides read TGCGCCAGCAGCCAAGGAGGACTGTTCCTAGCCAAAAACATTCAGTACTTC.